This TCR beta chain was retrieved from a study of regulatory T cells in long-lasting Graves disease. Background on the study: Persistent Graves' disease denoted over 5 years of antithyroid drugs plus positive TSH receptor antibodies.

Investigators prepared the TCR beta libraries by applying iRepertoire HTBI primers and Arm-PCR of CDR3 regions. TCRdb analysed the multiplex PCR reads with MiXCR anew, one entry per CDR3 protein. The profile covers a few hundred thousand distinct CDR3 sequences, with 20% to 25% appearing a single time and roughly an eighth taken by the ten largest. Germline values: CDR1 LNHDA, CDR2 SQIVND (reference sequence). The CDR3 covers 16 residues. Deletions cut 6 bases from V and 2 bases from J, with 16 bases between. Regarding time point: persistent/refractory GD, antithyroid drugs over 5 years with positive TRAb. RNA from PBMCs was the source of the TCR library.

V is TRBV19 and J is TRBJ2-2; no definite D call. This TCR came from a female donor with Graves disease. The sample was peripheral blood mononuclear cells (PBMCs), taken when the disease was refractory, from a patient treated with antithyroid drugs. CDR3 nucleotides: TGTGCCAGTAGCGGAGCTAAGCCCGCTAACACCGGGGAGCTGTTTTTT. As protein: CASSGAKPANTGELFF.